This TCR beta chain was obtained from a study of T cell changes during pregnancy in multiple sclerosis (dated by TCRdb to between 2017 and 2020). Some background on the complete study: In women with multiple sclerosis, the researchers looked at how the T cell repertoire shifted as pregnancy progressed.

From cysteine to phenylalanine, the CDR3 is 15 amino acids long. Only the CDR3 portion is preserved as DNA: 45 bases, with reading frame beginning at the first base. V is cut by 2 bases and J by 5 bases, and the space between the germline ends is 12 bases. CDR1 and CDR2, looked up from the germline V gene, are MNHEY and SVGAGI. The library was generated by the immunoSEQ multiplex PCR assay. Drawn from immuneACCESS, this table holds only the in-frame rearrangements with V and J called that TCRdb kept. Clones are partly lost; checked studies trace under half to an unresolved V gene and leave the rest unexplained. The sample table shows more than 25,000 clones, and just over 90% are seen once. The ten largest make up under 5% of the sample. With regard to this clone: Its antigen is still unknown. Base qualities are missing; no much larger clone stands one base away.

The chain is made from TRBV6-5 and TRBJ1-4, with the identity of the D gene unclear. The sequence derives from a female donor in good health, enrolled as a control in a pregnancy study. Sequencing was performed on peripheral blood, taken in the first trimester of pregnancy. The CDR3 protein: CASSYGGVGNEKLFF. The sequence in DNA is TGTGCCAGCAGTTACGGCGGGGTCGGGAATGAAAAACTGTTTTTT.